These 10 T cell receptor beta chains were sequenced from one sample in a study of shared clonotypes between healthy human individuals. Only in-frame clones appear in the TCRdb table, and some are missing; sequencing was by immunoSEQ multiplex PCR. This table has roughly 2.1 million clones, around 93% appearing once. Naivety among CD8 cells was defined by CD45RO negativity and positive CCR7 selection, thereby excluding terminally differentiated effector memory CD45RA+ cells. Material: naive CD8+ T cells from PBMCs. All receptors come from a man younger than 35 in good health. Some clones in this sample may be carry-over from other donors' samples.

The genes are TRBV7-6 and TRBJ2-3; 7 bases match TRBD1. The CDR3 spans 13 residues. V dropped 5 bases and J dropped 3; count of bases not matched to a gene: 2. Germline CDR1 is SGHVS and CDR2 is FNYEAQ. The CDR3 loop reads CASSPGGTDTQYF. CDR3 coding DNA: TGTGCCAGCAGCCCAGGGGGAACAGATACGCAGTATTTT.

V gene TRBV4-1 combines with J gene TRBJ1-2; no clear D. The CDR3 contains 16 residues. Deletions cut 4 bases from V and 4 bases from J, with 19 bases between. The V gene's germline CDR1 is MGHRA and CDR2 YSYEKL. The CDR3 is CASSPPGGSDSYGYTF. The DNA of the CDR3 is TGCGCCAGCAGCCCCCCAGGAGGCTCAGATAGCTATGGCTACACCTTC.

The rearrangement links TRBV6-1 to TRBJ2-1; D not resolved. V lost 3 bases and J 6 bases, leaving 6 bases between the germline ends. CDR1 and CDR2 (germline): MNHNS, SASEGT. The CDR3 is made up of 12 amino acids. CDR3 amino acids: CASSDIFNEQFF. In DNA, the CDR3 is TGTGCCAGCAGTGATATTTTCAATGAGCAGTTCTTC.

CDR3 sequence (DNA): TGTGCCAGCAGCTTTTTTTTATCTAGCGCCGAGACCCAGTACTTC. Protein: CASSFFLSSAETQYF. This chain uses TRBV7-8 with TRBJ2-5, with a weak D call TRBD2 (6 bases). CDR3 length: 15 amino acids. V gave up 3 bases and J gave up 5 bases, with 16 bases separating them. From germline, CDR1 is SGHVS and CDR2 FQNEAQ.

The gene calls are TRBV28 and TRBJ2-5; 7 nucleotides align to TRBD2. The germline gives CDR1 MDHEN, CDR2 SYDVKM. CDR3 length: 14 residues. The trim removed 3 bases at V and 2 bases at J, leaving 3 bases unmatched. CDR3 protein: CASSFTSEQETQYF. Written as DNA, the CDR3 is TGTGCCAGCAGTTTTACTAGCGAACAAGAGACCCAGTACTTC.

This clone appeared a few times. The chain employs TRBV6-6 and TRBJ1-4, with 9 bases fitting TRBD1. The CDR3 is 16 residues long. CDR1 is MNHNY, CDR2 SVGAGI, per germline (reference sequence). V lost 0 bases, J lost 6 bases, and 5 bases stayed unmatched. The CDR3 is CASSYSRGTGYEKLFF. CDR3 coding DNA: TGTGCCAGCAGTTACTCGAGAGGGACAGGGTATGAAAAACTGTTTTTT.

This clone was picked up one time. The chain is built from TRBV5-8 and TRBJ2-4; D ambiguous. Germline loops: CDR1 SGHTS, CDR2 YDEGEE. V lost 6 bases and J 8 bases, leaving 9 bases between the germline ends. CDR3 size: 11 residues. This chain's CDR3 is CASNGPDIQYF. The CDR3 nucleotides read TGTGCCAGCAATGGGCCGGACATTCAGTACTTC.

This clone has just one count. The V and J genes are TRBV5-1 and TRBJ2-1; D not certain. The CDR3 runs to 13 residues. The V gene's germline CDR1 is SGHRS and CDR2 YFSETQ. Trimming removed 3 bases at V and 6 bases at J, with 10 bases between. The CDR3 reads CASSSFSANEQFF. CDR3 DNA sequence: TGCGCCAGCAGCTCCTTCAGCGCCAATGAGCAGTTCTTC.

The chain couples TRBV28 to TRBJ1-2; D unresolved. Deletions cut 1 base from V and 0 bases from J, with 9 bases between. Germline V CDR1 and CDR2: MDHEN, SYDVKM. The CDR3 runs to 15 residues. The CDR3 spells CASSLLPGANYGYTF. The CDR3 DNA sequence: TGTGCCAGCAGTTTATTACCGGGAGCTAACTATGGCTACACCTTC.

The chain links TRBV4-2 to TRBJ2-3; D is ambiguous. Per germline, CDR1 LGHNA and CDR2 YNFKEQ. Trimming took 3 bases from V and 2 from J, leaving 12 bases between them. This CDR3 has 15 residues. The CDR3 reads CASSQSSILTDTQYF. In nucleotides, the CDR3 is TGTGCCAGCAGCCAGTCATCTATACTCACAGATACGCAGTATTTT.